Listed below are T cell receptor beta chains from one sample, sequenced in a study of cytomegalovirus exposure and HLA in healthy donors. TCRdb keeps only in-frame clones here, not all; method: immunoSEQ multiplex PCR. The sample has about 220,000 clones; under 95% are singletons. What was sequenced was PBMCs. The receptors shown here come from a young woman in good health and CMV-seronegative. CDR3s include the opening cysteine and the closing phenylalanine or tryptophan. A D gene is named only where the DNA matches it firmly.

v_gene: TRBV7-2
len: 15
d_gene: .
CDR3aa: CASSSGSGAGNTIYF

v_gene: TRBV5-6
len: 17
d_gene: TRBD2
CDR3aa: CASSSEIRTSPYNEQFF

v_gene: TRBV27
len: 17
d_gene: TRBD1
CDR3aa: CASSSQGAHLESYGYTF

v_gene: TRBV11-1
len: 14
d_gene: TRBD2
CDR3aa: CASSLTLAAGEQFF

v_gene: TRBV6-1
len: 15
d_gene: .
CDR3aa: CASSERSGATDTQYF

v_gene: TRBV30
len: 15
d_gene: TRBD1
CDR3aa: CAWSKDRGRGQPQHF

v_gene: TRBV30
len: 13
d_gene: .
CDR3aa: CAWSVGTSYEQYF

v_gene: TRBV6-5
len: 14
d_gene: TRBD1
CDR3aa: CASSGDRGRFEQYF

v_gene: TRBV7-6
len: 12
d_gene: .
CDR3aa: CASSQHGGSQHF

v_gene: TRBV27
len: 15
d_gene: TRBD2
CDR3aa: CASCTGTSGAYEQYF

v_gene: TRBV12-5
len: 17
d_gene: TRBD1
CDR3aa: CASGPGQGTVPAYEQYF

v_gene: TRBV6-1
len: 15
d_gene: TRBD1
CDR3aa: CASSRQGLIPDEQYF

v_gene: TRBV30
len: 15
d_gene: .
CDR3aa: CAWSGTTGSLREQYF

v_gene: TRBV30
len: 15
d_gene: TRBD1
CDR3aa: CAWKGGTQGSYEQYF

v_gene: TRBV28
len: 15
d_gene: .
CDR3aa: CASSGAGVGNYGYTF

v_gene: TRBV6-1
len: 15
d_gene: .
CDR3aa: CASSEGPYSNQPQHF

v_gene: TRBV5-1
len: 13
d_gene: .
CDR3aa: CASSLVGAYGYTF

v_gene: TRBV27
len: 16
d_gene: TRBD2
CDR3aa: CASSSITSGGSAEQFF

v_gene: TRBV7-7
len: 14
d_gene: .
CDR3aa: CASSLGRAQETQYF

v_gene: TRBV29-1
len: 15
d_gene: TRBD2
CDR3aa: CSVEDMAGGPGELFF

v_gene: TRBV27
len: 13
d_gene: TRBD2
CDR3aa: CASGGGSSYEQYF

v_gene: TRBV30
len: 13
d_gene: TRBD2
CDR3aa: CAWQTSPSYEQYF

v_gene: TRBV30
len: 11
d_gene: .
CDR3aa: CAWRARDTQYF

v_gene: TRBV19
len: 17
d_gene: TRBD1
CDR3aa: CASSRTRGLGGTDTQYF